This T cell receptor (beta chain) was captured in a study of blood T cell repertoires in COVID-19. On the study more broadly: Sites across the United States, Italy and Spain contributed samples from acute and convalescent COVID-19. PBMCs, B-cell-depleted T cells, or T cells provided the cDNA or gDNA that made up the material.

Per the study methods: Amplified reference gene primers provided the basis for estimating nucleated cell counts. The protocol was immunoSEQ multiplex PCR, while the TCRdb copy is restricted to in-frame clones and leaves out a portion. For V, J and clone size, that table is used; D and trimming come from the DNA. The table has roughly 150,000 clones, about 88% seen once. Seattle's enrolled individuals joined amid active infection and were then monitored longitudinally. This sequence originates from a woman older than 75 with COVID-19, enrolled during active disease. The specimen sequenced was peripheral blood.

The CDR3 nucleotides are TGTGCCAGTAGTATAATTGGACAGGGGAATGAAAAACTGTTTTTT. Amino acids: CASSIIGQGNEKLFF. This chain joins TRBV19 and TRBJ1-4; TRBD1 matches 9 bases. With V trimmed by 2 bases and J by 5 bases, 3 bases remained unmatched. The CDR3 extends over 15 amino acids. The germline V gene encodes CDR1 LNHDA and CDR2 SQIVND (reference sequence).